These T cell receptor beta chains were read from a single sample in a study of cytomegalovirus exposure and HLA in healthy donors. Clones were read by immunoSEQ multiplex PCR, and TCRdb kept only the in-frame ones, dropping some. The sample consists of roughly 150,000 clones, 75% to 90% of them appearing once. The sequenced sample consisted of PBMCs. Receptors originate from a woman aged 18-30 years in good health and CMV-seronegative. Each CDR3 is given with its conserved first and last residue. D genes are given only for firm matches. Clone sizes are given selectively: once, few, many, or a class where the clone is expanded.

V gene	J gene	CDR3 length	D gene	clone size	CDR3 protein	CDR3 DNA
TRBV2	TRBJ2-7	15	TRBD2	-	CASSELPGGSDEQYF	TGTGCCAGCAGTGAACTTCCGGGGGGGTCCGACGAGCAGTACTTC
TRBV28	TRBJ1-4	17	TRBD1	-	CASSSISPGQGKEKLFF	TGTGCCAGCAGTTCGATCTCACCGGGACAGGGAAAGGAAAAACTGTTTTTT
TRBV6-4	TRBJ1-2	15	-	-	CASSDSGEVNYGYTF	TGTGCCAGCAGTGACTCGGGGGAGGTTAACTATGGCTACACCTTC
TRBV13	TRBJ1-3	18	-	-	CASSFTFGTHYSGNTIYF	TGTGCCAGCAGCTTCACCTTTGGGACACATTACTCTGGAAACACCATATATTTT
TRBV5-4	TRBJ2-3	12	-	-	CASSSNPDTQYF	TGTGCCAGCAGCTCAAATCCAGATACGCAGTATTTT
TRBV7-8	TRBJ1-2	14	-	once	CASSLVPQGYGYTF	TGTGCCAGCAGCTTAGTCCCGCAGGGCTATGGCTACACCTTC
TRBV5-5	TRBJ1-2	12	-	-	CASSLVGTAYTF	TGTGCCAGCAGCTTGGTGGGCACTGCTTACACCTTC
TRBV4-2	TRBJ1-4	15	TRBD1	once	CASSLSGTGTEKLFF	TGTGCCAGCAGCCTGTCTGGGACAGGGACTGAAAAACTGTTTTTT
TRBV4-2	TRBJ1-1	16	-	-	CASSQLPQGKATEAFF	TGTGCCAGCAGCCAACTCCCACAGGGAAAAGCCACTGAAGCTTTCTTT
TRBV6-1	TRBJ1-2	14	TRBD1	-	CATAAGGRNYGYTF	TGTGCCACCGCGGCAGGGGGACGGAACTATGGCTACACCTTC
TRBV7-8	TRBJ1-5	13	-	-	CASSLFRDQPQHF	TGTGCCAGCAGCTTATTCAGGGATCAGCCCCAGCATTTT
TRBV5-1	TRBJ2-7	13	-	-	CASSSGTTYEQYF	TGCGCCAGCAGCTCTGGGACAACCTACGAGCAGTACTTC
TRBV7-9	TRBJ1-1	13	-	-	CSSSYTGRTEAFF	TGTTCCAGCAGCTATACAGGGCGCACTGAAGCTTTCTTT
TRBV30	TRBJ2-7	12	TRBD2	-	CALRGGAYEQYF	TGTGCCCTGCGCGGGGGGGCCTACGAGCAGTACTTC
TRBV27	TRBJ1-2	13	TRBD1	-	CASSYRTGVGYTF	TGTGCCAGCAGTTATCGGACAGGGGTCGGCTACACCTTC
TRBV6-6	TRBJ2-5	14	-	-	CASSYFSSKGAQYF	TGTGCCAGCAGTTACTTTTCCAGCAAAGGGGCCCAGTACTTC
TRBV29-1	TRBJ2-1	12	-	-	CSVDLLGGEQFF	TGCAGCGTTGACTTACTGGGGGGTGAGCAGTTCTTC
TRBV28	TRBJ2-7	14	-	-	CASSFARHPYEQYF	TGTGCCAGCAGTTTCGCTAGGCACCCCTACGAGCAGTACTTC
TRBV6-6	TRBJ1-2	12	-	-	CASSPLNYGYTF	TGTGCCAGCAGTCCTCTTAACTATGGCTACACCTTC
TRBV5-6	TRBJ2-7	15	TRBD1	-	CASSYTGTGFGEQYF	TGTGCCAGCAGCTACACCGGGACAGGGTTCGGTGAGCAGTACTTC
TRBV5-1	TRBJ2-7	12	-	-	CASSAGTYEQYF	TGCGCCAGCAGCGCGGGTACCTACGAGCAGTACTTC
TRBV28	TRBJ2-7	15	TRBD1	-	CASSFEAYRGYEQYF	TGTGCCAGCAGTTTTGAAGCTTACAGGGGCTACGAGCAGTACTTC
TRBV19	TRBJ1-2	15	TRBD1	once	CASLKRRGQGTGYTF	TGTGCCAGTCTGAAACGAAGGGGACAGGGGACCGGCTACACCTTC
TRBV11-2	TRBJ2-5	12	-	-	CASSLDRDTQYF	TGTGCCAGCAGCTTAGATCGCGATACCCAGTACTTC
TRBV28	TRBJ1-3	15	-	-	CASSVGQSSGNTIYF	TGTGCCAGCAGTGTCGGACAGAGCTCTGGAAACACCATATATTTT
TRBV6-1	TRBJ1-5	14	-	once	CASTSGVSNQPQHF	TGTGCCAGCACGTCGGGTGTAAGCAATCAGCCCCAGCATTTT
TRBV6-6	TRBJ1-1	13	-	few	CATSGRVGTEAFF	TGTGCCACCTCCGGGAGAGTAGGCACTGAAGCTTTCTTT
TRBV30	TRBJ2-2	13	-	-	CAWTGGVTGELFF	TGTGCCTGGACAGGAGGTGTCACCGGGGAGCTGTTTTTT
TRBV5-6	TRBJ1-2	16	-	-	CASSWDWGEGDYGYTF	TGTGCCAGCAGCTGGGACTGGGGGGAGGGAGACTATGGCTACACCTTC
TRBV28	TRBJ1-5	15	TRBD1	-	CASSLGGTGKMPQHF	TGTGCCAGCAGTTTAGGGGGGACAGGCAAAATGCCCCAGCATTTT
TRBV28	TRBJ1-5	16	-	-	CAGTPLLSGGNQPQHF	TGTGCCGGCACCCCTCTTTTATCAGGGGGCAATCAGCCCCAGCATTTT
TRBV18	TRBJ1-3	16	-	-	CASSPPGGDSGNTIYF	TGTGCCAGCTCACCACCAGGGGGAGACTCTGGAAACACCATATATTTT
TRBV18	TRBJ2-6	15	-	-	CASSPGATGANVLTF	TGTGCCAGCTCACCGGGAGCTACTGGGGCCAACGTCCTGACTTTC
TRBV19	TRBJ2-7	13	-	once	CASSKQVSHEQYF	TGTGCCAGTAGTAAACAGGTCTCCCACGAGCAGTACTTC
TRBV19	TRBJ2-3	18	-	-	CASSAYSLLTGSTDTQYF	TGTGCCAGTAGCGCGTACTCCCTTCTAACGGGGAGCACAGATACGCAGTATTTT
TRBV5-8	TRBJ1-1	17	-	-	CASSLDPYRAGFSEAFF	TGTGCCAGCAGCTTGGACCCTTACAGGGCTGGATTCTCTGAAGCTTTCTTT
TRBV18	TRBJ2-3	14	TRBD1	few	CASSRGDRVDTQYF	TGTGCCAGCTCACGCGGAGACAGGGTAGATACGCAGTATTTT
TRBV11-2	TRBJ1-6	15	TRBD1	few	CASSLAGTGNSPLHF	TGTGCCAGCAGCTTGGCCGGGACAGGCAATTCACCCCTCCACTTT
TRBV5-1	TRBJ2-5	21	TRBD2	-	CASSLGPSTGTSGGAQETQYF	TGCGCCAGCAGCTTGGGACCCTCAACCGGGACTAGCGGGGGGGCGCAAGAGACCCAGTACTTC
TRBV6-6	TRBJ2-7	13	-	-	CASSYSEGREQYF	TGTGCCAGCAGTTACTCGGAGGGCAGGGAGCAGTACTTC
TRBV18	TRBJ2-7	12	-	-	CASSPNLDEQYF	TGTGCCAGCTCACCGAATTTAGACGAGCAGTACTTC
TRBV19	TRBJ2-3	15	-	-	CASSILYRSTDTQYF	TGTGCCAGTAGTATTTTGTACAGGAGCACAGATACGCAGTATTTT